The T cell receptor (beta chain) under discussion was sequenced for a study of cytomegalovirus exposure and HLA in healthy donors. CDR3 length: 14 residues. J lost 3 bases, V lost 0 bases, and 2 bases had no gene match. The V gene's germline CDR1 is SGHDT and CDR2 YYEEEE. PCR involved 60 Vbeta and 13 Jbeta primers. The data were produced by immunoSEQ multiplex PCR, yet TCRdb's version contains in-frame clones alone and is incomplete. This table has over 130,000 clones, roughly 77% appearing once. The receptor comes from a human donor in good health. Sequences were obtained from PBMCs. The chain has TRBV5-6 and TRBJ2-7; 8 positions agree with TRBD1. CDR3 DNA: TGTGCCAGCAGCTTGGTACAGGGGGTCTACGAGCAGTACTTC. This codes for CASSLVQGVYEQYF. Full variable domain (outside the CDR3, taken from reference TRBV5-6 and TRBJ2-7): DAGVTQSPTHLIKTRGQQVTLRCSPKSGHDTVSWYQQALGQGPQFIFQYYEEEERQRGNFPDRFSGHQFPNYSSELNVNALLLGDSALYLCASSLVQGVYEQYFGPGTRLTVT.